These 14 T cell receptor beta chains were all obtained from the same sample, sequenced in a study of blood T cell repertoires in COVID-19. Clones were sequenced by immunoSEQ multiplex PCR, and TCRdb holds only the in-frame ones, with some missing. The repertoire holds about 93,000 clones, with more than 65% as singletons. Sequenced sample: peripheral blood. The origin of the receptors is a human donor in a cohort sampled during active COVID-19.

The chain uses TRBV24-1 and TRBJ2-1, with TRBD1 as a possible D gene (5 bases). Trimming took off 3 bases at V and 1 base at J, with 9 bases between the two ends. Germline loops: CDR1 KGHDR, CDR2 SFDVKD. This CDR3 is built from 15 residues. The CDR3 nucleotides are TGTGCCACCAGTGATAAGGGGTTGTCCTACAATGAGCAGTTCTTC. Protein sequence: CATSDKGLSYNEQFF.

The chain couples TRBV15 to TRBJ1-6, with D perhaps TRBD1 (5 bases). The CDR3 has 14 residues. From germline, CDR1 is LNHNV and CDR2 YYDKDF (reference sequence). The V end lost 3 bases, the J end lost 7 bases, and 10 bases lay between the germline ends. In DNA, the CDR3 is TGTGCCACCAGCAGGCGGGACTTAAATTCACCCCTCCACTTT. Its translation: CATSRRDLNSPLHF.

This clone was recorded once. The V and J genes are TRBV3-1 (or the pseudogene TRBV3-2) and TRBJ2-7, with 8 positions matching TRBD2. This CDR3 region has 14 residues. J lost 7 bases, V lost 1 base, and 6 bases had no gene match. Germline V lookup: CDR1 LGHDT, CDR2 YNNKEL (reference sequence). CDR3 in DNA: TGTGCCAGCAGCCAAGGAGCGGGAGTAGGTGAGCAGTACTTC. Amino acid sequence: CASSQGAGVGEQYF.

The chain joins TRBV10-1 to TRBJ2-1; 11 bases fit TRBD1. The CDR3 runs to 16 residues. The trim removed 4 bases at V and 12 bases at J, leaving 14 bases unmatched. Germline V lookup: CDR1 WNHNN, CDR2 SYGVQD (reference sequence). CDR3 nucleotide sequence: TGCGCCAGCAGTGCCTCCGCCTGGACAGGGGGCGCCGGGCAGTTCTTC. The encoded protein is CASSASAWTGGAGQFF.

This clone was observed a handful of times. The rearrangement uses TRBV27 and TRBJ1-5, with 7 bases aligning to TRBD1. V gave up 7 bases and J gave up 0 bases; unmatched junction bases: 9. Germline CDR1 and CDR2: MNHEY and SMNVEV (reference sequence). The CDR3 loop spans 16 amino acids. CDR3 DNA: TGTGCCAGCATCAACCGACAGGGCTATAGCAATCAGCCCCAGCATTTT. Encoded protein: CASINRQGYSNQPQHF.

The chain uses TRBV5-1 and TRBJ1-2, with 9 bases fitting TRBD1. J was trimmed by 8 bases and V by 2 bases; bases with no gene match: 10. Germline V gene lookup returns CDR1 SGHRS and CDR2 YFSETQ. The CDR3 runs to 15 residues. In DNA form, the CDR3 reads TGCGCCAGCAGCTTAGGGACAGGGACCCGCAGGGGCTACACCTTC. Translated, it gives CASSLGTGTRRGYTF.

This sequence joins TRBV7-3 and TRBJ2-1; a possible D gene is TRBD2 (5 bases). The germline CDR1 and CDR2 sequences are SGHTA and FQGTGA. The V and J ends lost 5 bases and 0 bases respectively, with 17 bases between them. The CDR3 runs 17 residues. The CDR3, as DNA: TGTGCCAGCAGCCTCCGCGGAGAGGGAAGCTCCTACAATGAGCAGTTCTTC. It is translated as CASSLRGEGSSYNEQFF.

This chain connects TRBV5-1 to TRBJ2-7; D not resolved. Germline V gives CDR1 SGHRS, CDR2 YFSETQ. Trimming stripped 0 bases from V and 2 bases from J, with 12 bases between. The CDR3 totals 15 residues. CDR3 protein: CASSLDGGPAYEQYF. The CDR3 DNA follows: TGCGCCAGCAGCTTGGACGGCGGCCCAGCCTACGAGCAGTACTTC.

This clone has just a few counts. V usage is TRBV6-5 and J usage is TRBJ1-5; D uncertain. The length of the CDR3 is 13 residues. From germline, CDR1 is MNHEY and CDR2 SVGAGI. V was clipped by 6 bases and J by 0 bases, with 6 bases between them. The DNA for the CDR3 is TGTGCCAGCAGACGAGATAGCAATCAGCCCCAGCATTTT. Residues: CASRRDSNQPQHF.

The chain couples TRBV14 to TRBJ1-2; 7 bases agree with TRBD1. Germline V gene lookup returns CDR1 SGHDN and CDR2 FVKESK. Trimming cost V 2 bases and J 5 bases; bases outside gene matches: 2. The CDR3 runs to 13 residues. In DNA form, the CDR3 reads TGTGCCAGCAGCCAACCAGGGGGATATGGCTACACCTTC. Translation gives CASSQPGGYGYTF.

This chain uses TRBV18 with TRBJ1-1; D not resolved. CDR3 size: 14 residues. CDR1 and CDR2 from the germline V gene are KGHSH and LQKENI. The V and J ends lost 5 bases and 1 base respectively, with 11 bases between them. This chain's CDR3 is CASSMGEGNTEAFF. The CDR3 DNA is TGTGCCAGCTCAATGGGAGAGGGGAACACTGAAGCTTTCTTT.

V gene TRBV4-2 combines with J gene TRBJ2-2; 7 bases are a match to TRBD1. The V gene's germline CDR1 is LGHNA and CDR2 YNFKEQ. This CDR3 region has 15 residues. V lost 3 bases, J lost 0 bases, and 1 base stayed unmatched. This CDR3 reads CASSHGTANTGELFF. In nucleotides, the CDR3 is TGTGCCAGCAGCCACGGGACAGCGAACACCGGGGAGCTGTTTTTT.

The V and J genes are TRBV5-5 and TRBJ1-2, with D hard to call. There are 14 residues in the CDR3. Germline CDR1 is SGHKS and CDR2 is YYEKEE (reference sequence). V was cut by 0 bases and J by 4 bases, with 10 bases left in between. The CDR3 spells CASSLDRSSYGYTF. CDR3 nucleotide sequence: TGTGCCAGCAGCTTGGACCGGTCATCCTATGGCTACACCTTC. Full variable domain (missing parts from reference TRBV5-5 and TRBJ1-2): DAGVTQSPTHLIKTRGQQVTLRCSPISGHKSVSWYQQVLGQGPQFIFQYYEKEERGRGNFPDRFSARQFPNYSSELNVNALLLGDSALYLCASSLDRSSYGYTFGSGTRLTVV.

V gene TRBV4-1 combines with J gene TRBJ2-5; 8 bases are a match to TRBD1. The germline V gene has CDR1 MGHRA and CDR2 YSYEKL. The CDR3 contains 16 residues. Trimming at V came to 1 base and at J to 1 base, leaving 5 bases not matched to a gene. This chain's CDR3 is CASSQVGQGAQETQYF. The CDR3, as DNA: TGCGCCAGCAGCCAAGTGGGTCAGGGGGCCCAAGAGACCCAGTACTTC.